The 12 T cell receptor beta chains below all came from one sample that was sequenced in a study of blood T cell repertoires in COVID-19. The assay was immunoSEQ multiplex PCR, and TCRdb's table has in-frame clones only and misses some. Altogether a few hundred thousand clones are present, 85% to 90% being singletons, with the ten largest covering approximately 2.9%. The sample was peripheral blood. All receptors derive from a young woman with COVID-19, enrolled during active disease.

CDR3 residues: CASSQRSSGSFQDTQYF. In nucleotides, the CDR3 is TGTGCCAGTAGCCAAAGATCTAGCGGGAGCTTTCAAGATACGCAGTATTTT. The rearrangement links TRBV19 to TRBJ2-3, with TRBD2 matching 10 bases. V trimming: 6 bases; J trimming: 5 bases; junction bases outside the gene matches: 14. The V gene's germline CDR1 is LNHDA and CDR2 SQIVND (reference sequence). This CDR3 has 17 residues.

In this sample, this clone turned up once. This sequence joins TRBV6-1 and TRBJ2-3, with TRBD2 identical over 11 bases. With V trimmed by 4 bases and J by 4 bases, 13 bases remained unmatched. CDR1 MNHNS and CDR2 SASEGT come from the germline V gene. The CDR3 extends over 18 amino acids. The CDR3 region is CASSAGSWSSGRADTQYF. The CDR3, as DNA: TGTGCCAGCAGTGCAGGGAGTTGGAGTAGCGGGAGGGCAGATACGCAGTATTTT.

The J gene is TRBJ2-1, the V gene TRBV10-3, with TRBD2 matching 12 bases. Looked up from germline, CDR1 is ENHRY and CDR2 is SYGVKD. The CDR3 covers 17 residues. After removal of 2 bases from V and 6 bases from J, the junction contained 8 bases not matched to a gene. CDR3 nucleotide sequence: TGTGCCATCAGTGAGCGAGGACTAGCGGGAAACGTCAATGAGCAGTTCTTC. This encodes CAISERGLAGNVNEQFF.

The genes are TRBV27 and TRBJ2-5; 9 bases are shared with TRBD2. Germline CDR1 and CDR2: MNHEY and SMNVEV (reference sequence). The CDR3 runs to 14 residues. V shed 8 bases, J shed 5 bases, and the junction held 9 bases outside the gene matches. As DNA, the CDR3 is TGTGCCAGCCGTTCCGCGGGAGGGCGGGAGACCCAGTACTTC. Translating gives CASRSAGGRETQYF.

The chain links TRBV30 to TRBJ1-2; D uncertain. Germline CDR1 and CDR2: GTSNPN and SVGIG (reference sequence). Trimming removed 0 bases from V and 4 bases from J, with 15 bases in between. The CDR3 length is 15 residues. As DNA, the CDR3 is TGTGCCTGGAGTGTACTGAGGTCCCCCTTCTATGGCTACACCTTC. It encodes CAWSVLRSPFYGYTF.

The genes are TRBV28 and TRBJ2-1; 9 nucleotides line up with TRBD2. The CDR3 is made up of 15 amino acids. Trimming removed 5 bases from V and 9 bases from J; junction bases left unmatched: 11. CDR1 and CDR2 from the germline V gene are MDHEN and SYDVKM. CDR3 residues: CASSPLAGGRSEQFF. The CDR3 DNA is TGTGCCAGCAGTCCACTGGCGGGAGGGCGTTCTGAGCAGTTCTTC.

On this clone itself: This specimen includes other DNA sequences encoding the same CDR3. The chain has TRBV27 and TRBJ2-1; 11 bases agree with TRBD2. The CDR3 runs 14 residues. The ends lost 2 bases at V and 6 bases at J; junction bases unmatched: 0. Germline V gene lookup returns CDR1 MNHEY and CDR2 SMNVEV (reference sequence). CDR3 DNA sequence: TGTGCCAGCAGTTTACTAGCGGGGGGCAATGAGCAGTTCTTC. Translation: CASSLLAGGNEQFF.

This clone was recorded once. This chain links TRBV4-2 with TRBJ1-2, with 9 nucleotides matching TRBD1. This CDR3 contains 18 residues. Trimming removed 4 bases from V and 7 bases from J; junction bases left unmatched: 19. Germline assignment: CDR1 LGHNA and CDR2 YNFKEQ. The CDR3 spells CASSLPAGGQGRSGGYTF. CDR3 nucleotides: TGTGCCAGCAGCCTCCCAGCGGGCGGACAGGGGAGATCGGGTGGCTACACCTTC.

V usage is TRBV19 and J usage is TRBJ1-5, with a weak D call TRBD1 (5 bases). Germline V gene sequence: CDR1 LNHDA, CDR2 SQIVND (reference sequence). CDR3 length equals 15 residues. V lost 3 bases to trimming and J lost 6 bases, with 15 bases between them. This CDR3 reads CASSILAGFAQPQHF. The CDR3 DNA is TGTGCCAGTAGTATTCTGGCAGGGTTCGCTCAGCCCCAGCATTTT.

The chain has TRBV5-3 and TRBJ2-3; 8 bases map to TRBD2. TRBV5-3 is flagged as an ORF with uncertain function. The CDR3 contains 16 residues. Germline trimming cut 0 bases from V and 5 bases from J; bases unmatched to any gene: 8. CDR3: CARSLETGGPQDTQYF. The CDR3 nucleotides read TGTGCCAGAAGCTTGGAAACGGGAGGGCCCCAAGATACGCAGTATTTT.

The chain carries TRBV19 and TRBJ2-7; no firm D call. Trimming stripped 2 bases from V and 0 bases from J, with 5 bases between. Germline loops: CDR1 LNHDA, CDR2 SQIVND (reference sequence). This CDR3 is 13 amino acids long. As DNA, the CDR3 is TGTGCCAGTAGTATAACACCCTCCTACGAGCAGTACTTC. This codes for CASSITPSYEQYF.

This rearrangement joins TRBV27 to TRBJ2-7; 10 bases are shared with TRBD1. The ends lost 6 bases at V and 0 bases at J; junction bases unmatched: 5. The CDR3 has 15 residues. Germline V gives CDR1 MNHEY, CDR2 SMNVEV (reference sequence). The CDR3 region has the DNA TGTGCCAGCAGGGACAGGGGGTCCTTCTCCTACGAGCAGTACTTC. Translation gives CASRDRGSFSYEQYF.